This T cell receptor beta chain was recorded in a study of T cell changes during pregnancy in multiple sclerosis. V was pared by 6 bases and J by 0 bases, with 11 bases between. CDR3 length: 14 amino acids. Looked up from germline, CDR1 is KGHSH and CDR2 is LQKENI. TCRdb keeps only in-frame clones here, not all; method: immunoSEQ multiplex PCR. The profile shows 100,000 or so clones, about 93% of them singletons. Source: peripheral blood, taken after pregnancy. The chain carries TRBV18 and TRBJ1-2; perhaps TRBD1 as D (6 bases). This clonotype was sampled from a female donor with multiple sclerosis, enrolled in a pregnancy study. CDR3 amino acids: CASSRDNSNYGYTF. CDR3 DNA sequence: TGTGCCAGCTCCCGGGACAACTCTAACTATGGCTACACCTTC. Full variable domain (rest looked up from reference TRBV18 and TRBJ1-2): NAGVMQNPRHLVRRRGQEARLRCSPMKGHSHVYWYRQLPEEGLKFMVYLQKENIIDESGMPKERFSAEFPKEGPSILRIQQVVRGDSAAYFCASSRDNSNYGYTFGSGTRLTVV.